This passage covers 25 T cell receptor beta chains from one sample sequenced in a study of T cells in Graves' hyperthyroidism and ophthalmopathy. Amplification of TCR beta CDR3 regions used RNA as the template. TCR CDR3 underwent first-round RT-PCR with the HTBI primer set. TCRdb ran MiXCR on the multiplex PCR reads and lists one entry per CDR3 protein. There are around 420,000 distinct CDR3 sequences in the sample; roughly 15% occur only once, and approximately 5.8% lies in the top ten. The sequenced sample was blood. These receptor sequences come from a woman aged 18-29 years with Graves' hyperthyroidism.

This clonotype was seen ten or more times. CDR3 sequence reads: CSASWGEETQYF. The CDR3 bases are TGCAGTGCTAGCTGGGGGGAGGAGACCCAGTACTTC. V gene TRBV20-1 combines with J gene TRBJ2-5, with TRBD2 as a possible D gene (6 bases). Trimming pared 3 bases from V and 5 bases from J, leaving 10 bases between. Germline-derived CDR1 and CDR2 are DFQATT and SNEGSKA (reference sequence). This CDR3 is 12 amino acids long.

This clonotype appeared many times. The V gene is TRBV3-1, the J gene TRBJ2-7; perhaps TRBD2 as D (5 bases). V lost 1 base and J lost 2, with 12 bases in between. Germline assignment: CDR1 LGHDT and CDR2 YNNKEL (reference sequence). This CDR3 has 15 residues. DNA for the CDR3: TGTGCCAGCAGCCAAGGGCTAGCCGCGACCTACGAGCAGTACTTC. It codes for CASSQGLAATYEQYF.

The chain couples TRBV6-6 to TRBJ1-2; the D is unclear. V lost 2 bases to trimming and J lost 3 bases, with 10 bases between them. The CDR3 is made up of 14 amino acids. CDR1 and CDR2 from the germline V gene are MNHNY and SVGAGI (reference sequence). The CDR3 loop is CASSYAGSYYGYTF. CDR3 DNA: TGTGCCAGCAGTTACGCGGGTTCTTACTATGGCTACACCTTC.

Only a few counts were recorded for this clonotype. The V and J genes are TRBV13 and TRBJ2-5; D not resolved. Germline CDR1 and CDR2: PRHDT and FYEKMQ (reference sequence). V dropped 1 base and J dropped 0 bases, with 15 bases sitting between them. CDR3 length equals 17 residues. CDR3 sequence reads: CASSLEGQALYQETQYF. DNA of the CDR3: TGTGCCAGCAGCTTAGAGGGCCAGGCCTTGTACCAAGAGACCCAGTACTTC.

This clonotype was counted a few times. The V and J genes are TRBV7-9 and TRBJ2-6; 12 bases map to TRBD2. J gave up 1 base and V 5 bases, and 6 bases lay outside the gene matches. CDR1 is SEHNR and CDR2 is FQNEAQ in the germline V gene (reference sequence). This CDR3 is built from 18 residues. The CDR3 loop reads CASSLRLAGASGANVLTF. CDR3 DNA sequence: TGTGCCAGCAGCCTTCGACTAGCGGGAGCATCTGGGGCCAACGTCCTGACTTTC.

This clonotype was observed a handful of times. V and J are TRBV2 and TRBJ1-5; the D gene is possibly TRBD1 (5 bases). Trimming left V 6 bases short and J 7 bases short, with 19 bases between. Per germline, CDR1 SNHLY and CDR2 FYNNEI. This CDR3 comprises 15 residues. The CDR3 sequence: CASRETTGSEQPQHF. CDR3 bases: TGTGCCAGCAGGGAGACAACAGGTAGTGAGCAGCCCCAGCATTTT.

The J gene is TRBJ2-1, the V gene TRBV19, with 10 bases identical to TRBD1. CDR3 size: 14 residues. Trimming removed 4 bases from V and 10 bases from J; junction bases left unmatched: 7. Germline V gene lookup returns CDR1 LNHDA and CDR2 SQIVND (reference sequence). In DNA, the CDR3 is TGTGCCAGTAGTACGCGACAGGGGGCCTACGAGCAGTTCTTC. The encoded protein is CASSTRQGAYEQFF.

This clonotype was seen ten or more times. The chain links TRBV11-2 to TRBJ1-1; maybe TRBD1 (6 bases). V lost 0 bases to trimming and J lost 4 bases, with 9 bases between them. From germline, CDR1 is SGHAT and CDR2 FQNNGV. The CDR3 has 14 residues. CDR3 sequence (DNA): TGTGCCAGCAGCTTAGACCACAGGGTCACTGAAGCTTTCTTT. Protein: CASSLDHRVTEAFF.

About this clonotype itself: Since a much larger clone is just one base distant, this may be a read error. V usage is TRBV12-5 and J usage is TRBJ2-1, with 13 bases identical to TRBD2. The CDR3 length is 14 residues. The V gene end was trimmed by 6 bases and the J gene end by 11 bases; junction bases not matched to a gene: 7. Germline V CDR1 and CDR2: LGHNT, FRNRAP. The CDR3 nucleotides are TGTGCTAGTGGACCGGGACTAGCGGGAAATAAGCAGTTCTTC. Translating gives CASGPGLAGNKQFF.

This clonotype was picked up many times. The chain uses TRBV5-1 and TRBJ2-7, with 8 nucleotides matching TRBD2. The CDR3 loop spans 14 amino acids. Germline V gives CDR1 SGHRS, CDR2 YFSETQ. The V gene end was trimmed by 2 bases and the J gene end by 4 bases; junction bases not matched to a gene: 5. The CDR3 region has the DNA TGCGCCAGCAGCTTAGGAGCGGGAGCTTACGAGCAGTACTTC. This encodes CASSLGAGAYEQYF.

The gene calls are TRBV6-1 and TRBJ2-1; TRBD2 matches 14 bases. CDR1 MNHNS and CDR2 SASEGT come from the germline V gene. CDR3 length equals 15 residues. J lost 13 bases, V lost 8 bases, and 13 bases had no gene match. CDR3 coding DNA: TGTGCCAGCGCGGGACTAGCGGGAGAGCTGGAGGCCCAGTTCTTC. It encodes CASAGLAGELEAQFF.

This clonotype has a count of ten or more. The chain joins TRBV12-3 or TRBV12-4 to TRBJ2-7; D remains ambiguous. V was pared by 6 bases and J by 0 bases, with 3 bases between. CDR3 length: 11 residues. CDR3 sequence: CASSSSYEQYF. The CDR3 DNA reads as TGTGCCAGCAGCTCCTCCTACGAGCAGTACTTC.

This clonotype has at least ten counts. This rearrangement joins TRBV12-3 or TRBV12-4 to TRBJ1-5; 7 nucleotides agree with TRBD1. CDR3 length: 14 residues. The junction had 5 bases not matched to a gene; V was cut back by 3 bases and J by 6 bases. The CDR3 region is CASSLAGGIQPQHF. DNA for the CDR3: TGTGCCAGCAGTTTGGCAGGGGGGATTCAGCCCCAGCATTTT.

About this clonotype itself: Since a much larger clone is just one base distant, this may be a read error. CDR3 DNA: TGCAGCGGCGGACAGGGGTTGGCTGAAGCTTTCTTT. Protein: CSGGQGLAEAFF. This chain joins TRBV29-1 and TRBJ1-1; 9 positions match TRBD1. V lost 7 bases and J lost 6; bases outside the gene matches: 6. The CDR3 has 12 amino acids. Germline CDR1 and CDR2: SQVTM and ANQGSEA.

This clonotype was observed at least ten times. This sequence joins TRBV11-1 and TRBJ2-1; 7 bases are shared with TRBD2. J gave up 0 bases and V 3 bases, and 11 bases lay outside the gene matches. This CDR3 is built from 18 residues. The germline CDR1 and CDR2 sequences are SGHAT and FQDESV (reference sequence). The CDR3 DNA sequence: TGTGCCAGCAGCTTTTTAGCTAGCGGCAAAAGCTCCTACAATGAGCAGTTCTTC. The encoded protein is CASSFLASGKSSYNEQFF.

This clonotype was picked up many times. The gene calls are TRBV24-1 and TRBJ1-5; tentative D call: TRBD1 (5 bases). The V and J ends lost 3 bases and 15 bases respectively, with 17 bases between them. The CDR3 is 13 amino acids. The germline V gene encodes CDR1 KGHDR and CDR2 SFDVKD. The CDR3 nucleotides read TGTGCCACCAGTGATCAGGGACTAGCGGGAGTGCATTTT. Translated: CATSDQGLAGVHF.

This clonotype was seen a handful of times. The genes are TRBV29-1 and TRBJ1-1; 9 bases agree with TRBD1. CDR1 and CDR2 from the germline V gene are SQVTM and ANQGSEA. There are 13 residues in the CDR3. V gave up 7 bases and J gave up 5 bases; unmatched junction bases: 8. The DNA for the CDR3 is TGCAGCGCATCCGGGACAGGGAGTACTGAAGCTTTCTTT. This gives the protein CSASGTGSTEAFF.

On this clonotype itself: Mismatch with germline at one junction end may stem from a read error. This CDR3 is CSTRGGKAGGRGETQYF. The CDR3 DNA sequence: TGCAGTACTAGAGGTGGGAAAGCGGGAGGCCGCGGGGAGACCCAGTACTTC. The chain joins TRBV20-1 to TRBJ2-5, with 9 nucleotides matching TRBD2. The germline V gene encodes CDR1 DFQATT and CDR2 SNEGSKA (reference sequence). The CDR3 length is 17 residues.

This clonotype was recorded many times. The chain uses TRBV7-9 and TRBJ1-2, with 8 bases that match TRBD1. The CDR3 loop spans 15 amino acids. After removal of 1 base from V and 6 bases from J, the junction contained 7 bases not matched to a gene. Germline assignment: CDR1 SEHNR and CDR2 FQNEAQ (reference sequence). The CDR3: CASSLVQGASDGYTF. CDR3 DNA: TGTGCCAGCAGCTTAGTCCAGGGGGCATCTGATGGCTACACCTTC.

This clonotype was found many times. The V gene is TRBV7-8, the J gene TRBJ1-3; D unresolved. Per the germline V gene, CDR1 is SGHVS and CDR2 is FQNEAQ. V dropped 5 bases and J dropped 0 bases, with 11 bases sitting between them. This CDR3 is built from 15 residues. The CDR3 DNA sequence: TGTGCCAGCAGCCCTGAGATCTACTCTGGAAACACCATATATTTT. Protein sequence: CASSPEIYSGNTIYF.

This clonotype has ten or more counts. The rearrangement uses TRBV11-2 and TRBJ2-2; possibly TRBD1 for D (6 bases). The CDR3 runs 16 residues. Between the trimmed V and J ends, which lost 2 bases and 0 bases, there was a span of 10 bases. Looked up from germline, CDR1 is SGHAT and CDR2 is FQNNGV. CDR3 in DNA: TGTGCCAGCAGCTTAAATACAGGGTCGAACACCGGGGAGCTGTTTTTT. Translated, it gives CASSLNTGSNTGELFF.

This clonotype turned up a few times. CDR3 sequence: CASSSDRGFAGELFF. The CDR3 DNA is TGTGCCAGCAGCTCGGACAGGGGGTTTGCCGGGGAGCTGTTTTTT. V is TRBV7-9 and J is TRBJ2-2, with TRBD1 identical over 10 bases. Germline loops: CDR1 SEHNR, CDR2 FQNEAQ (reference sequence). Trimming took 4 bases from V and 6 from J; bases not matched to a gene: 5. This CDR3 spans 15 amino acids.

In regard to this clonotype: An end of the junction differs from the germline gene, which may be a read error. This chain joins TRBV19 and TRBJ1-1; the D gene is possibly TRBD1 (6 bases). The germline V gene has CDR1 LNHDA and CDR2 SQIVND (reference sequence). This CDR3 spans 13 amino acids. CDR3 amino acids: CAGSMGQNTEAFF. CDR3 nucleotides: TGTGCCGGTAGTATGGGACAGAACACTGAAGCTTTCTTT.

This clonotype was observed a few times. The V and J genes are TRBV5-1 and TRBJ2-7, with TRBD2 matching 10 bases. The CDR3 contains 17 residues. V shed 3 bases, J shed 5 bases, and the junction held 14 bases outside the gene matches. The V gene's germline CDR1 is SGHRS and CDR2 YFSETQ. The CDR3 region has the DNA TGCGCCAGCAGCTCCAACTGGCTAGCGGGAGTGGTAGACGAGCAGTACTTC. Translated, it gives CASSSNWLAGVVDEQYF.

In its sample, this clonotype was seen a few times. This rearrangement joins TRBV7-6 to TRBJ2-1; D tentatively reads TRBD1 or TRBD2 (5 bases each). Trimming removed 0 bases from V and 15 bases from J, with 15 bases in between. This CDR3 spans 13 amino acids. Germline assignment: CDR1 SGHVS and CDR2 FNYEAQ. CDR3 in amino acids: CASSLAGDPSTFF. The CDR3 DNA is TGTGCCAGCAGCTTAGCGGGGGACCCCAGTACGTTCTTC.